The clone carrying this T cell receptor (beta chain) was observed many times. Its antigen is not known. V was clipped by 11 bases and J by 1 base, with 22 bases between them. CDR1 ENHRY and CDR2 SYGVKD come from the germline V gene. This CDR3 has 16 residues. This entry comes from a study of prognosis after radiotherapy for stage I lung cancer. For the study at large: No patients got concurrent therapy with stereotactic body radiotherapy.

Multiplex PCR in two rounds served to amplify TCR beta CDR3 from genomic DNA. Used in first-round PCR were primers specific to each TRBV and TRBJ gene. MiXCR was run by TCRdb on the multiplex PCR reads, yielding one entry per CDR3 protein. The table lists 45,000 to 70,000 distinct CDR3 sequences, about 25% of them singletons. Findings of the study overall: The question of whether the expanded TCR clones were tumor-specific was not determined.

This sequence was found in a donor aged 50 or older with non-small cell lung cancer. The chain joins TRBV10-3 to TRBJ2-3, with a tentative D call TRBD2 (6 bases). The source material was PBMCs, sampled before or after stereotactic body radiation therapy (not recorded which). The CDR3 nucleotides are TGTGCCGCGCAAAAAAGGTGGGGGGAGGGCACAGATACGCAGTATTTT. This translates into CAAQKRWGEGTDTQYF.